This T cell receptor beta chain was observed in a study of blood T cell repertoires in COVID-19. In the authors' methods: Quantification of nucleated cells was approximated via reference gene primer amplification. Assay: immunoSEQ multiplex PCR; the TCRdb copy retains only in-frame clones and omits some. The V and J calls and the clone size are those of that table, but D and trimming were determined from the DNA. The sample has around 81,000 clones, roughly 86% seen once; the top ten hold about 7.3%. The specimen was peripheral blood. This receptor was identified in a man in his 70s with acute or convalescent COVID-19.

This CDR3 reads CASSQTSGTYNEQFF. The CDR3 region has the DNA TGTGCCAGCTCTCAGACTAGCGGGACCTACAATGAGCAGTTCTTC. The rearrangement joins TRBV18 to TRBJ2-1, with 11 bases identical to TRBD2. Germline trimming cut 6 bases from V and 2 bases from J; bases unmatched to any gene: 3. Germline V gene sequence: CDR1 KGHSH, CDR2 LQKENI. This CDR3 has 15 amino acids.